Reported below is one TCR beta chain. This clone's antigen is unknown. Base qualities were left out, and no much larger clone turns up one base away. The data belong to a study of control samples from healthy donors and cancer patients (TCRdb year 2020). The germline V gene encodes CDR1 ENHRY and CDR2 SYGVKD. Between the V and J ends, shortened by 6 bases and 5 bases respectively, the junction contains 13 bases. From cysteine to phenylalanine, the CDR3 is 13 amino acids long. The retained sequence is limited to the CDR3, 39 bases, with the frame set at the first base. Library preparation was by the immunoSEQ multiplex PCR assay. TCRdb mirrors the immuneACCESS table, restricted to in-frame sequences. Some clones are absent from its copies; in checked studies, under half trace to an unresolved V gene, and the reason for the others is unknown. Within this sample are over 100,000 clones, with roughly 89% of them counted one time only. Roughly a sixth of the sample goes to the ten largest clones.

The sequence joins TRBV10-3 to TRBJ1-2; the D gene is not confidently resolved. The sequencing sample was made of blood. This receptor was obtained from a woman in her forties or fifties in good health. CDR3 region: CAIRPDTRYGYTF. The DNA is TGTGCCATCAGGCCAGACACCCGGTATGGCTACACCTTC.